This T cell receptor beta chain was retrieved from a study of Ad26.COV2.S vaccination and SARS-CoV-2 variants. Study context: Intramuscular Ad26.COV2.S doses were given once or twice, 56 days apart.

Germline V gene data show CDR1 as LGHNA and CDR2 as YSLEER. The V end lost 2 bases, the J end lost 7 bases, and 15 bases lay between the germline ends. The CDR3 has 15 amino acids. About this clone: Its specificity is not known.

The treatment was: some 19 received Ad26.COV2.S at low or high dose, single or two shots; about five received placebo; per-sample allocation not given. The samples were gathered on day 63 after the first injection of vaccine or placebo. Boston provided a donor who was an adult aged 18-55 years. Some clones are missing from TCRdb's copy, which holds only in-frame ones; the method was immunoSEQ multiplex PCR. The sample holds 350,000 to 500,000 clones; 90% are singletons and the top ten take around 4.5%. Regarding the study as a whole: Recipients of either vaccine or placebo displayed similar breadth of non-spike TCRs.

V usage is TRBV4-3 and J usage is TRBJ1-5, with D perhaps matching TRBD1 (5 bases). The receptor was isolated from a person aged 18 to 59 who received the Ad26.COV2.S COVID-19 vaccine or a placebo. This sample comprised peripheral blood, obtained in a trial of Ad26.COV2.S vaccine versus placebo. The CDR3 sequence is CASSQTLGVRQPQHF. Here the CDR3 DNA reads TGCGCCAGCAGCCAAACCTTAGGGGTTCGACAGCCCCAGCATTTT.